These 10 T cell receptor beta chains share one sample of origin, sequenced in a study of CD8 T cell repertoires and HIV-1 epitope variants. Their antigens remain unidentified. Data came from immunoSEQ multiplex PCR; TCRdb stores just in-frame clones and leaves some out. In the table there are 5,000 to 5,500 clones, 65% to 80% of which are singletons. The sequencing input was cultured CD8+ T cells derived from PBMCs. The receptors shown here come from a male donor with HIV.

The V call is TRBV5-6, the J call TRBJ2-5, with 7 bases that match TRBD1. Trimming took 4 bases from V and 6 from J; bases not matched to a gene: 12. CDR1 and CDR2 (germline): SGHDT, YYEEEE. The CDR3 covers 15 residues. For the CDR3, the DNA is TGTGCCAGCAGCACAATGCCCGGACAGGACCAGACCCAGTACTTC. It translates to CASSTMPGQDQTQYF.

As DNA, the CDR3 is TGTGCCAGCACCAGTACCCACTATGGCTACACCTTC. Protein product: CASTSTHYGYTF. The V call is TRBV9, the J call TRBJ1-2; no clear D gene. In germline, CDR1 is SGDLS, CDR2 YYNGEE. CDR3 length equals 12 residues. Trimming left V 6 bases short and J 3 bases short, with 9 bases between. The full variable domain, completed using reference TRBV9 and TRBJ1-2, is DSGVTQTPKHLITATGQRVTLRCSPRSGDLSVYWYQQSLDQGLQFLIQYYNGEERAKGNILERFSAQQFPDLHSELNLSSLELGDSALYFCASTSTHYGYTFGSGTRLTVV.

The rearrangement links TRBV27 to TRBJ1-3; 8 positions agree with TRBD1. Germline lookup yields CDR1 MNHEY and CDR2 SMNVEV (reference sequence). Trimming took 5 bases from V and 2 from J; bases not matched to a gene: 5. CDR3 length: 15 amino acids. The CDR3 loop is CASSPTGGPGNTIYF. In nucleotides, the CDR3 is TGTGCCAGCAGTCCCACAGGGGGGCCTGGAAACACCATATATTTT.

The rearrangement links TRBV9 to TRBJ2-2, with TRBD2 matching over 7 bases. J lost 3 bases, V lost 4 bases, and 3 bases had no gene match. The length of the CDR3 is 14 residues. Per germline, CDR1 SGDLS and CDR2 YYNGEE. The DNA for the CDR3 is TGTGCCAGCAGCCCCCGGGGGGACACCGGGGAGCTGTTTTTT. Protein product: CASSPRGDTGELFF.

This clone has only a few counts. The chain employs TRBV15 and TRBJ1-1; D remains unclear. Germline V gene sequence: CDR1 LNHNV, CDR2 YYDKDF (reference sequence). Trimming removed 1 base from V and 3 bases from J, with 9 bases in between. This CDR3 spans 14 amino acids. CDR3 residues: CATSRVRRDTEAFF. The CDR3 nucleotides read TGTGCCACCAGCAGAGTTCGGCGAGACACTGAAGCTTTCTTT.

The chain has TRBV10-1 and TRBJ2-1, with TRBD2 identical over 9 bases. Per germline, CDR1 WNHNN and CDR2 SYGVQD (reference sequence). This CDR3 region has 16 residues. The V gene end was trimmed by 0 bases and the J gene end by 1 base; junction bases not matched to a gene: 1. The CDR3 bases are TGCGCCAGCAGTGAGTCCCTAGCGGGGTCCTACAATGAGCAGTTCTTC. This encodes CASSESLAGSYNEQFF.

The chain joins TRBV29-1 to TRBJ1-2; D unclear. CDR1 and CDR2 (germline): SQVTM, ANQGSEA. V was shortened by 3 bases and J by 8 bases, with 13 bases between the two germline ends. The CDR3 consists of 12 residues. CDR3 nucleotide sequence: TGCAGCGTTGAGCTTACAGTAGGCGGCTACACCTTC. Its protein is CSVELTVGGYTF. The whole variable domain, remainder taken from reference TRBV29-1 and TRBJ1-2, is SAVISQKPSRDICQRGTSLTIQCQVDSQVTMMFWYRQQPGQSLTLIATANQGSEATYESGFVIDKFPISRPNLTFSTLTVSNMSPEDSSIYLCSVELTVGGYTFGSGTRLTVV.

Only a few counts were recorded for this clone. This CDR3 reads CSGDRDTEAFF. CDR3 sequence (DNA): TGCAGCGGAGACAGGGACACTGAAGCTTTCTTT. The chain is built from TRBV29-1 and TRBJ1-1, with 7 bases fitting TRBD1. This CDR3 is built from 11 residues. CDR1 is SQVTM and CDR2 is ANQGSEA in the germline V gene. With V trimmed by 7 bases and J by 3 bases, 2 bases remained unmatched.

This clone was detected a few times. The chain carries TRBV7-2 and TRBJ2-3, with D perhaps TRBD1 (5 bases). CDR3 size: 15 residues. Germline CDR1 and CDR2: SGHTA and FQGNSA. V was trimmed by 4 bases and J by 2 bases, leaving 13 bases between them. CDR3 sequence: CASSSQGWSTDTQYF. As DNA, the CDR3 is TGTGCCAGCAGCTCGCAGGGTTGGTCCACAGATACGCAGTATTTT.

The V call is TRBV7-9, the J call TRBJ2-2; possibly TRBD2 for D (5 bases). Germline CDR1 SEHNR, CDR2 FQNEAQ (reference sequence). This CDR3 has 14 residues. Trimming shortened V by 4 bases and J by 4 bases, and 10 bases separated the two germline ends. The CDR3 bases are TGTGCCAGCAGCTGGACTCCGAGCACCGGGGAGCTGTTTTTT. Its protein product is CASSWTPSTGELFF.